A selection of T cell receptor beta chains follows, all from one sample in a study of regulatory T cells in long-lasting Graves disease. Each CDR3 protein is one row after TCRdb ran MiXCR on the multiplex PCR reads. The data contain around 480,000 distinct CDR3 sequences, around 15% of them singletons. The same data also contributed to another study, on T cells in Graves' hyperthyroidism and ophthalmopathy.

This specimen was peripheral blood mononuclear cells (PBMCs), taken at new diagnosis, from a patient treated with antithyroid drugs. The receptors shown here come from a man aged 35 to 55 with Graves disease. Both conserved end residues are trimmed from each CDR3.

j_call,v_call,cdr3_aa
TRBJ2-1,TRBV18,ASSLGQLYNEQF
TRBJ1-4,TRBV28,ASKTTHEKLF
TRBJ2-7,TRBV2,ASSPGQKYEQY
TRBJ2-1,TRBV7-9,ASSLATAVLYNEQF
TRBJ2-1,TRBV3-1,ASSQDRLYNEQF
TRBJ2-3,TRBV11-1,ASSLEDSYTDTQY
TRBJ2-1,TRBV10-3,AIRSGTGGNEQF
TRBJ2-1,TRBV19,ASSIDRPYNEQF
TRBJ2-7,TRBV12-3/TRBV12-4,ASSGATGKEQY
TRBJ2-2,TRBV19,ASTRLAGAGELF
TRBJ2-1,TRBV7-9,ASSLGGGVGNEQF
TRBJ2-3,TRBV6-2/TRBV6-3,ASSTDGVDTQY
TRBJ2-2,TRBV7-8,ASSATIATVLGELF
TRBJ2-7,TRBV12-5,ASGSQGEQY
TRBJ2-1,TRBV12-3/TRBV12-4,ASSSGTLYNEQF
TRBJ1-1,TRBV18,ASSPPVGSRTEAF
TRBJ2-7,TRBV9,ASSVVAGGEQY
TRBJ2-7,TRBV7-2,ASSLEDLDMFYEQY
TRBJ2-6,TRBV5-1,ASSLGTGAVGANVLT
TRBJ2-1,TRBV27,ASSKDHYNEQF
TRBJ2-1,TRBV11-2,ASSLGLGRYNEQF
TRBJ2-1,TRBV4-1,ASSPHRTSAGEQF
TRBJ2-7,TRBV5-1,ASSPAVAGRDREQY
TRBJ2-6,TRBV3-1,ASSQQFAGANVLT
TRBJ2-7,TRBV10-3,AISGPGTASYEQY
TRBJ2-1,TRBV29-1,SVDWDSVKHGEQF
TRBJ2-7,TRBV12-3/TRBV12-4,ASSSSRGTYEQY
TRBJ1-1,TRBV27,ASSIRENTEAF
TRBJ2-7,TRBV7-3,ASSTQPGQGLYYEQY
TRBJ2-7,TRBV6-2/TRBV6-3,ASSDYNFSYEQY
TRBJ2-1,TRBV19,ASSILTDLEQF
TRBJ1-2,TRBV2,ASRRQGPIYGYT
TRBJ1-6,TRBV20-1,SAIRDRNNSPLH
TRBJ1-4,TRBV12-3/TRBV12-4,ASRRGGREKLF
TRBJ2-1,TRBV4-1,ASSHLGPYNEQF
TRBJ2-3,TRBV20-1,SASQTGYTDTQY
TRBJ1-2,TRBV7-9,ASSLEFQFGYT
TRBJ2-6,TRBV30,AWSGSHSGANVLT
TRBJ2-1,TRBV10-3,AIKAGGDEQF
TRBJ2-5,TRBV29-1,SVGSAGVGRTKTQY
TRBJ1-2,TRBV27,ASSPAPGSYGYT
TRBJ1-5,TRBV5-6,ASSLEGRGNQPQH
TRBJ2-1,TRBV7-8,ASSPVGGTSAQF
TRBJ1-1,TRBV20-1,SAVQPNTEAF
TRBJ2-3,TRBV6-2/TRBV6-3,ASSYVAGGIGTDTQY
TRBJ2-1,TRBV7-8,ASSLSLDEQF
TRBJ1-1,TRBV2,ASSEARNTEAF
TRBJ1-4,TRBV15,ATSAGPGSEKLF
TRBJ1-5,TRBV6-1,ASSEFLKTGNQPQH
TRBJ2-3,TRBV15,ATSRDRVQGPDTQY
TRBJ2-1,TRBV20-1,SAQGGQAYNEQF
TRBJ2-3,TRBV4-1,ASRPTLAGGPGRTDTQY
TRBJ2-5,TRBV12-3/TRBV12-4,ASSPRSSGQETQY
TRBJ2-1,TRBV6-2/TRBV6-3,ASSYSGLAGVSYNEQF
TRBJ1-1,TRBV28,ASHWLGTGNTEAF
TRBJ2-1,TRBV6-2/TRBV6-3,ASRRTSGKNEQF
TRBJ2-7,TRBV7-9,ASSLYDKGRVAYEQY
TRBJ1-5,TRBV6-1,ASSDTENQPQH
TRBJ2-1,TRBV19,ATSTGQGRTSGNNEQF